What follows are 14 T cell receptor beta chains derived from one specimen sequenced in a study of blood T cells in healthy people across ages. A second PCR, run for about 7 to 11 cycles, used a sample-barcoded 5' primer plus a J-beta primer mix. TCRdb itself ran the 5' RACE reads through MiXCR, one entry per CDR3 protein. The table lists hundreds of thousands of distinct CDR3 sequences, 45% to 55% of them singletons. Sequencing was done on a sample of blood. All receptors derive from a man aged 80 or over in good health.

The V and J genes are TRBV30 and TRBJ1-6, with D possibly being TRBD1 (6 bases). The CDR3 is made up of 13 amino acids. CDR1 and CDR2 from the germline V gene are GTSNPN and SVGIG (reference sequence). The V end lost 5 bases, the J end lost 6 bases, and 11 bases lay between the germline ends. The CDR3 protein is CAWAGQSNSPLHF. The CDR3 DNA reads TGTGCCTGGGCCGGACAGAGTAATTCACCCCTCCACTTT.

The table lists this clonotype with a few counts. This chain joins TRBV7-2 and TRBJ2-3; 13 bases map to TRBD2. CDR1 is SGHTA, CDR2 FQGNSA, per germline. The ends lost 3 bases at V and 0 bases at J; junction bases unmatched: 3. This CDR3 has 17 amino acids. CDR3 residues: CASSFRLAGGSTDTQYF. CDR3 sequence (DNA): TGTGCCAGCAGCTTTAGACTAGCGGGGGGAAGCACAGATACGCAGTATTTT.

As to this clonotype: Compared with germline, one end of the junction differs, possibly owing to a read error. V and J are TRBV6-2 or TRBV6-3 and TRBJ1-2, with 9 bases fitting TRBD1. CDR3 length equals 14 residues. Germline assignment: CDR1 MNHEY and CDR2 SVGEGT. In DNA form, the CDR3 reads TGTACCAGCACCGCGGGGGGACAGGGAGTCGGCTACACCTTC. Translation: CTSTAGGQGVGYTF.

The chain employs TRBV24-1 and TRBJ2-3; 8 nucleotides agree with TRBD1. Germline V gene data show CDR1 as KGHDR and CDR2 as SFDVKD. V lost 2 bases and J lost 4; bases outside the gene matches: 13. The CDR3 has 18 residues. CDR3 region: CATSDSGGTGGKPDTQYF. The DNA for the CDR3 is TGTGCCACCAGTGATTCAGGGGGAACAGGGGGTAAGCCAGATACGCAGTATTTT.

V is TRBV20-1 and J is TRBJ1-2, with D unclear. The CDR3 runs 13 residues. The germline V and J ends were trimmed by 3 bases and 7 bases, with 15 bases remaining between them. In germline, CDR1 is DFQATT, CDR2 SNEGSKA (reference sequence). This CDR3 reads CSASGSVFSGYTF. The CDR3, as DNA: TGCAGTGCTAGCGGTTCTGTTTTTAGTGGCTACACCTTC.

This clonotype was seen once. The rearrangement uses TRBV7-3 and TRBJ1-2; TRBD1 is a possible D gene (6 bases). The CDR3 runs 15 residues. Looked up from germline, CDR1 is SGHTA and CDR2 is FQGTGA. Trimming stripped 5 bases from V and 5 bases from J, with 18 bases between. CDR3 sequence: CASSLQTGSRYGYTF. As DNA, the CDR3 is TGTGCCAGCAGCCTACAAACAGGGAGCCGTTATGGCTACACCTTC. Complete variable domain (other parts from reference TRBV7-3 and TRBJ1-2): GAGVSQTPSNKVTEKGKYVELRCDPISGHTALYWYRQSLGQGPEFLIYFQGTGAADDSGLPNDRFFAVRPEGSVSTLKIQRTERGDSAVYLCASSLQTGSRYGYTFGSGTRLTVV.

This clonotype has ten or more counts. V is TRBV6-6 and J is TRBJ2-3, with D possibly being TRBD2 (6 bases). Germline CDR1 MNHNY, CDR2 SVGAGI (reference sequence). The V gene lost 7 bases and the J gene lost 0 bases, with 11 bases spanning the gap. The CDR3 is 14 residues long. The CDR3 DNA reads TGTGCCAGCAAGGCGGGGTTTAGCACAGATACGCAGTATTTT. Translating gives CASKAGFSTDTQYF.

This sequence joins TRBV20-1 and TRBJ2-3; 8 positions match TRBD2. The CDR3 totals 21 residues. Germline-derived CDR1 and CDR2 are DFQATT and SNEGSKA (reference sequence). Losses at the gene ends were 6 bases for V and 6 bases for J; bases not matched to a gene: 32. CDR3: CSAAGAGAGDWMSTAWDTQYF. DNA of the CDR3: TGCAGTGCCGCGGGAGCGGGAGCGGGGGATTGGATGAGCACAGCGTGGGATACGCAGTATTTT.

V gene TRBV7-2 combines with J gene TRBJ1-6; possibly TRBD1 for D (5 bases). CDR3 length: 15 amino acids. V was shortened by 3 bases and J by 5 bases, with 11 bases between the two germline ends. The germline V gene has CDR1 SGHTA and CDR2 FQGNSA. CDR3 nucleotides: TGTGCCAGCAGCTTCAGCACAGGAAATAATTCACCCCTCCACTTT. This sequence encodes CASSFSTGNNSPLHF. The entire variable domain, with the rest obtained from reference TRBV7-2 and TRBJ1-6, is as follows: GAGVSQSPSNKVTEKGKDVELRCDPISGHTALYWYRQSLGQGLEFLIYFQGNSAPDKSGLPSDRFSAERTGGSVSTLTIQRTQQEDSAVYLCASSFSTGNNSPLHFGNGTRLTVT.

This clonotype was observed many times. The chain joins TRBV7-2 to TRBJ2-1; possibly TRBD2 for D (6 bases). Trimming cost V 2 bases and J 7 bases, with 15 bases left between them. The CDR3 extends over 15 amino acids. Germline assignment: CDR1 SGHTA and CDR2 FQGNSA. CDR3 residues: CASSLSSGLENEQFF. CDR3 sequence (DNA): TGTGCCAGCAGCTTATCCAGCGGGTTAGAGAATGAGCAGTTCTTC.

The CDR3 coding sequence is TGTGCCAGCAGTCCAGGTAGGGTCGCTGAAGCTTTCTTT. The encoded protein is CASSPGRVAEAFF. This chain connects TRBV12-3 or TRBV12-4 to TRBJ1-1, with unresolved D. This CDR3 has 13 residues. Deletions cut 5 bases from V and 6 bases from J, with 13 bases between.

The chain joins TRBV5-1 to TRBJ2-6, with D unresolved. V was shortened by 3 bases and J by 2 bases, with 6 bases between the two germline ends. The CDR3 totals 14 residues. Per the germline V gene, CDR1 is SGHRS and CDR2 is YFSETQ. The CDR3 bases are TGCGCCAGCAGCTCCCGCGCTGGGGCCAACGTCCTGACTTTC. This gives the protein CASSSRAGANVLTF.

This sequence joins TRBV4-3 and TRBJ2-1; a possible D gene is TRBD1 (5 bases). The J call may be wrong; the DNA end is better matched by TRBJ2-7. Germline values: CDR1 LGHNA, CDR2 YSLEER. There are 15 residues in the CDR3. CDR3 bases: TGCGCCAGCAGCAACCTGGGGCTGGGATACAATGAGCAGTACTTC. Protein: CASSNLGLGYNEQYF.

V is TRBV20-1 and J is TRBJ2-3; D is ambiguous. V shed 5 bases and J shed 6 bases, with 12 bases lying between them. The CDR3 is made up of 12 amino acids. Germline CDR1 reads DFQATT; CDR2 reads SNEGSKA (reference sequence). The CDR3 nucleotides are TGCAGTGCTCCCTTTGGTAGTGATACGCAGTATTTT. It is translated as CSAPFGSDTQYF.